This note documents a single TCR beta chain sequence. The clone's antigen remains unknown. There are no base qualities to consult, and no much larger clone falls within one base. Sequencer: Illumina HiSeq 1500. TCRdb reworked the public reads: Q25 trimming with fastp, MiXCR clone assembly, productive beta chains retained. Under each unique CDR3 protein, matching rows form one entry showing the most common genes and DNA. The sample data list roughly 990,000 distinct CDR3 sequences, and under 40% of these were observed just once. The ten largest clones take up over 10% of the sample. The sample belongs to a study of T cell repertoires in cytomegalovirus infection (dated by TCRdb to the late 2010s). Regarding the complete study: Recently identified HLA-C-restricted CMV epitopes, whose presentation resists viral immunomodulation, were targeted by peptide stimulations together with well-studied HLA-B-restricted epitopes. Donor HLA type was relevant to the analysis, as public TCR beta signatures indicated carriage of CMV infection together with the matching HLA type.

CDR1 and CDR2 are drawn from the germline V gene: SGDLS, YYNGEE. Including the terminal cysteine and phenylalanine, the CDR3 comprises 13 residues. Only CDR3 DNA remains: 39 bases, in frame from the first base. The V end loses 4 bases and the J end loses 6 bases, and a stretch of 11 bases separates them. Study-level results and caveats: In both this cohort and an independent 352-donor cohort, the cumulative frequency of public TCR beta family members distinguished carriers of CMV infection plus the relevant HLA type. The ex vivo response was dominated by HLA-C-restricted CMV-specific TCR beta clonotypes, which also provided the single most frequent clonotype in two of eight donors.

The label giving this sample's treatment or condition can be read as: in vitro stimulation with specific CMV peptide epitopes to enrich CMV-specific T cells. This clonotype originated in a human donor in good health (CMV status not recorded). Some clones in this sample may be carry-over from other donors' samples. The sequence joins TRBV9 to TRBJ2-1; no confident D gene assignment can be made. Sequenced here: cultured CD8+ T cells from PBMCs, sampled from culture after CMV antigen stimulation. CDR3 reads: CASSPISSNEQFF. The nucleotides read TGTGCCAGCAGCCCAATCAGCTCCAATGAGCAGTTCTTC.